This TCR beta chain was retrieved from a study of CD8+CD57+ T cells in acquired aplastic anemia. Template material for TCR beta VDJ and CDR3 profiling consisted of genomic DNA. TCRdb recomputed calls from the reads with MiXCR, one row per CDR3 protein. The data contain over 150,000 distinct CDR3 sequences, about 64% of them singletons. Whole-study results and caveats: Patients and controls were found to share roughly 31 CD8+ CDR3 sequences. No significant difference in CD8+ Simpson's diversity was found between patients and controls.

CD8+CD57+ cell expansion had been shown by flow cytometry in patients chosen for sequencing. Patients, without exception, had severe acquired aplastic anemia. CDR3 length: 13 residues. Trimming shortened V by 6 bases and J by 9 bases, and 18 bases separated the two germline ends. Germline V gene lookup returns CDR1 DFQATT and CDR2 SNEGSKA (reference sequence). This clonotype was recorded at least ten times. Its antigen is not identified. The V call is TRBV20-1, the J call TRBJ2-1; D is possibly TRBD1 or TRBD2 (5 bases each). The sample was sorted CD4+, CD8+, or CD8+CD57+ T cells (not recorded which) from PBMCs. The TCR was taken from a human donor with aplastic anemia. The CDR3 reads CSAPRDRPGEQFF. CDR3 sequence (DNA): TGCAGTGCCCCTAGGGACCGCCCCGGTGAGCAGTTCTTC.